These 25 T cell receptor beta chains share one sample of origin, sequenced in a study of T cells in localized non-small cell lung cancer. TCRdb keeps only in-frame clones here, not all; method: immunoSEQ multiplex PCR. The table has 20,000 to 30,000 clones, 75% to 90% seen once. The source was peripheral blood, collected before any cancer treatment. The receptors stem from a female donor at least 60 years old with stage I lung adenocarcinoma.

V is TRBV27 and J is TRBJ1-2, with TRBD1 as a possible D gene (6 bases). V was clipped by 6 bases and J by 2 bases, with 19 bases between them. The CDR3 spans 16 residues. Germline V gives CDR1 MNHEY, CDR2 SMNVEV (reference sequence). CDR3 sequence reads: CASSPFSLDRNYGYTF. The CDR3 nucleotides are TGTGCCAGCAGCCCCTTTTCCCTGGACAGAAACTATGGCTACACCTTC.

V is TRBV2 and J is TRBJ1-1; D unresolved. CDR3 length: 12 residues. The germline CDR1 and CDR2 sequences are SNHLY and FYNNEI. The germline V and J ends were trimmed by 1 base and 6 bases, with 6 bases remaining between them. The CDR3 here is CASSEGGSEAFF. In nucleotides, the CDR3 is TGTGCCAGCAGTGAAGGTGGCTCTGAAGCTTTCTTT.

The chain joins TRBV21-1 to TRBJ1-1. TRBV21-1 is deemed a pseudogene. The CDR3 length is 15 residues. CDR3 protein: CASSKSGLGNTEAFF. In DNA form, the CDR3 reads TGTGCCAGCAGCAAAAGTGGGCTGGGAAACACTGAAGCTTTCTTT.

The gene calls are TRBV7-2 and TRBJ2-1; the match to TRBD2 covers 9 bases. Germline V CDR1 and CDR2: SGHTA, FQGNSA. The V gene end was trimmed by 4 bases and the J gene end by 0 bases; junction bases not matched to a gene: 1. CDR3 size: 15 residues. In nucleotides, the CDR3 is TGTGCCAGCAGCTCTAGCGGGAACTCCTACAATGAGCAGTTCTTC. Its protein product is CASSSSGNSYNEQFF.

This chain links TRBV30 with TRBJ2-6; the D gene is possibly TRBD1 (6 bases). Trimming removed 3 bases at V and 1 base at J, with 16 bases between. The CDR3 contains 17 residues. Per germline, CDR1 GTSNPN and CDR2 SVGIG (reference sequence). The CDR3 protein is CAWRQQGSRSGANVLTF. The CDR3 bases are TGTGCCTGGAGACAACAGGGATCGAGGTCTGGGGCCAACGTCCTGACTTTC.

V is TRBV5-1 and J is TRBJ2-3; D might be TRBD1 (6 bases). The CDR3 extends over 13 amino acids. Germline-derived CDR1 and CDR2 are SGHRS and YFSETQ. V was clipped by 3 bases and J by 2 bases, with 7 bases between them. The CDR3 nucleotides read TGCGCCAGCAGCTGGGACACCACAGATACGCAGTATTTT. Translating gives CASSWDTTDTQYF.

The genes are TRBV21-1 and TRBJ1-2. TRBV21-1 counts as a pseudogene. The CDR3 runs to 15 residues. The CDR3 region is CASSKVRMGGYGYTF. The CDR3 region has the DNA TGTGCCAGCAGCAAAGTAAGGATGGGCGGCTATGGCTACACCTTC.

The chain uses TRBV27 and TRBJ1-4, with 10 bases matching TRBD1. After removal of 5 bases from V and 8 bases from J, the junction contained 8 bases not matched to a gene. The germline V gene has CDR1 MNHEY and CDR2 SMNVEV (reference sequence). The CDR3 sequence is 15 residues long. This chain's CDR3 is CASSTTGGRQEKLFF. CDR3 nucleotide sequence: TGTGCCAGCAGTACGACAGGGGGCCGGCAGGAAAAACTGTTTTTT.

The rearrangement joins TRBV5-1 to TRBJ1-3; D is unresolved. Germline CDR1 is SGHRS and CDR2 is YFSETQ. The CDR3 sequence is 16 residues long. V was pared by 0 bases and J by 0 bases, with 10 bases between. In DNA form, the CDR3 reads TGCGCCAGCAGCTTGGAGGCCTATTCCTCTGGAAACACCATATATTTT. Amino acid sequence: CASSLEAYSSGNTIYF.

Comment on this clone: Other nucleotide sequences from this sample produce the same CDR3. This sequence joins TRBV2 and TRBJ1-1; possibly TRBD1 for D (6 bases). The V end lost 0 bases, the J end lost 5 bases, and 10 bases lay between the germline ends. The CDR3 covers 14 residues. Germline CDR1 and CDR2: SNHLY and FYNNEI. Written as DNA, the CDR3 is TGTGCCAGCAGTGAAGCGCGTCAGGGGACTGAAGCTTTCTTT. Residues: CASSEARQGTEAFF.

J is TRBJ2-7 and V is TRBV18, with D unresolved. This CDR3 comprises 15 residues. V was pared by 2 bases and J by 0 bases, with 11 bases between. CDR1 and CDR2 (germline): KGHSH, LQKENI. The CDR3 nucleotides are TGTGCCAGCTCACCAGTTAGCACAGCCTCCTACGAGCAGTACTTC. Translating it yields CASSPVSTASYEQYF.

The V and J genes are TRBV30 and TRBJ2-3; D gene uncertain. V lost 0 bases and J 2 bases, leaving 12 bases between the germline ends. Germline V gives CDR1 GTSNPN, CDR2 SVGIG (reference sequence). This CDR3 contains 15 residues. For the CDR3, the DNA is TGTGCCTGGAGTGTAGGGTCCGACCTCACAGATACGCAGTATTTT. It is translated as CAWSVGSDLTDTQYF.

CDR3 coding DNA: TGTGCCAGCAGTGACAGGGGGATTTCCGGGCACACTGAAGCTTTCTTT. This gives the protein CASSDRGISGHTEAFF. The chain recombines TRBV27 with TRBJ1-1, with TRBD1 identical over 9 bases. J was trimmed by 3 bases and V by 5 bases; bases with no gene match: 10. The CDR3 has 16 amino acids. CDR1 is MNHEY, CDR2 SMNVEV, per germline (reference sequence).

V gene TRBV6-6 combines with J gene TRBJ2-7, with D possibly being TRBD1 (5 bases). The germline V gene has CDR1 MNHNY and CDR2 SVGAGI (reference sequence). This CDR3 contains 13 residues. The germline V and J ends were trimmed by 5 bases and 5 bases, with 13 bases remaining between them. CDR3 amino acids: CASSHLQGNEQYF. The DNA for the CDR3 is TGTGCCAGCAGTCACCTCCAGGGTAACGAGCAGTACTTC.

This chain connects TRBV27 to TRBJ2-7; no definite D call. Per the germline V gene, CDR1 is MNHEY and CDR2 is SMNVEV (reference sequence). This CDR3 has 13 residues. V was shortened by 5 bases and J by 2 bases, with 10 bases between the two germline ends. The CDR3 region has the DNA TGTGCCAGCAGTAAGTCGGTAGCCTACGAGCAGTACTTC. It translates to CASSKSVAYEQYF.

The chain links TRBV5-8 to TRBJ1-2; possible D gene TRBD1, 6 bases. The CDR3 length is 14 residues. The V end was cut by 4 bases, the J end by 6 bases, with 16 bases between. Per the germline V gene, CDR1 is SGHTS and CDR2 is YDEGEE. This CDR3 is CASSPGQRLNGYTF. In DNA, the CDR3 is TGTGCCAGCAGCCCCGGACAGCGCCTAAATGGCTACACCTTC.

This clone was recorded once. V is TRBV28 and J is TRBJ1-2; tentative D call: TRBD1 (5 bases). Trimming took 5 bases from V and 4 from J, leaving 17 bases between them. This CDR3 is 15 amino acids long. CDR1 is MDHEN, CDR2 SYDVKM, per germline. As DNA, the CDR3 is TGTGCCAGCAGTCAGCAGGGTACTGTCGGCTATGGCTACACCTTC. Translation: CASSQQGTVGYGYTF.

CDR3: CASSPGQDSYEQYF. The CDR3, as DNA: TGCGCCAGCAGCCCTGGACAGGACTCCTACGAGCAGTACTTC. The chain couples TRBV5-1 to TRBJ2-7; the match to TRBD1 covers 7 bases. The length of the CDR3 is 14 residues. Trimming cost V 4 bases and J 0 bases; bases outside gene matches: 4. Germline CDR1 is SGHRS and CDR2 is YFSETQ.

V is TRBV5-4 and J is TRBJ2-5; D unresolved. CDR1 SGHNT and CDR2 YYREEE come from the germline V gene (reference sequence). Trimming left V 4 bases short and J 3 bases short, with 10 bases between. CDR3 size: 13 residues. CDR3 nucleotides: TGTGCCAGCAGCCGGACCAGTAAAGAGACCCAGTACTTC. Residues: CASSRTSKETQYF. Complete variable domain (other parts from reference TRBV5-4 and TRBJ2-5): ETGVTQSPTHLIKTRGQQVTLRCSSQSGHNTVSWYQQALGQGPQFIFQYYREEENGRGNFPPRFSGLQFPNYSSELNVNALELDDSALYLCASSRTSKETQYFGPGTRLLVL.

This sequence joins TRBV30 and TRBJ2-5; TRBD2 is a possible D gene (6 bases). The CDR3 has 13 amino acids. V gave up 3 bases and J gave up 5 bases, with 13 bases separating them. Looked up from germline, CDR1 is GTSNPN and CDR2 is SVGIG (reference sequence). CDR3 DNA sequence: TGTGCCTGGAGCGGGGGTTGGAGGGAGACCCAGTACTTC. Its translation: CAWSGGWRETQYF.

J is TRBJ2-1 and V is TRBV11-2; D might be TRBD2 (5 bases). In germline, CDR1 is SGHAT, CDR2 FQNNGV. The CDR3 runs to 13 residues. Trimming took off 1 base at V and 7 bases at J, with 8 bases between the two ends. The CDR3 spells CASSLAGLNEQFF. The CDR3, as DNA: TGTGCCAGCAGCTTAGCCGGACTTAATGAGCAGTTCTTC.

This sequence joins TRBV19 and TRBJ1-2, with a tentative D call TRBD1 (5 bases). Per germline, CDR1 LNHDA and CDR2 SQIVND (reference sequence). The CDR3 length is 12 residues. Deletions cut 8 bases from V and 8 bases from J, with 15 bases between. The CDR3 DNA follows: TGTGCCAGTGGACACGGATCGAGAGGCTACACCTTC. Translation: CASGHGSRGYTF.

V is TRBV9 and J is TRBJ2-1, with D possibly TRBD2 on 6 matching bases. The CDR3 is 14 amino acids. Trimming removed 0 bases from V and 9 bases from J, with 13 bases in between. Germline-derived CDR1 and CDR2 are SGDLS and YYNGEE. CDR3 in DNA: TGTGCCAGCAGCGTAGTGGAGGGGTCGGGTGAGCAGTTCTTC. Its translation: CASSVVEGSGEQFF.

This clone was found once. This rearrangement joins TRBV6-6 to TRBJ1-3; D gene uncertain. Trimming removed 10 bases from V and 1 base from J, with 11 bases in between. This CDR3 is built from 13 residues. The germline V gene has CDR1 MNHNY and CDR2 SVGAGI (reference sequence). DNA for the CDR3: TGTGCCACCACGGACCTGTCTGGAAACACCATATATTTT. This translates into CATTDLSGNTIYF.

V usage is TRBV4-1 and J usage is TRBJ1-2; a weak D match, TRBD1 (6 bases). CDR1 and CDR2 (germline): MGHRA, YSYEKL. Trimming removed 2 bases at V and 4 bases at J, with 26 bases between. This CDR3 has 19 amino acids. CDR3 DNA: TGCGCCAGCAGCCAAACGGGGAATAAAGAGGGGGGTTTCTTCTATGGCTACACCTTC. It encodes CASSQTGNKEGGFFYGYTF.